Listed here are 23 T cell receptor beta chains from one sample, sequenced in a study of cytotoxic CD8 clonotypes in ibrutinib-treated CLL (dated by TCRdb to the early 2020s). Libraries were prepared through the immunoSEQ multiplex PCR assay. TCRdb took this table from immuneACCESS and kept in-frame rearrangements with V and J called. Such tables lack part of the clones; where checked against another copy, unresolved V genes explain under half of the gap, and the rest is unexplained. The sample includes about 86,000 clones, with around 84% observed a single time. The ten largest make up under 7% of the sample. The sample here was PBMCs, taken before ibrutinib treatment. The source of these receptors is a human donor with chronic lymphocytic leukemia.

The V gene is TRBV18, the J gene TRBJ2-2, with no clear D. Trimming removed 2 bases at V and 0 bases at J, with 10 bases between. The length of the CDR3 is 16 residues. CDR1 is KGHSH, CDR2 LQKENI, per germline. The CDR3 here is CASSPTQVTNTGELFF. DNA for the CDR3: TGTGCCAGCTCACCAACGCAGGTTACGAACACCGGGGAGCTGTTTTTT. The full variable domain, in which reference TRBV18 and TRBJ2-2 provide the parts outside the CDR3, is NAGVMQNPRHLVRRRGQEARLRCSPMKGHSHVYWYRQLPEEGLKFMVYLQKENIIDESGMPKERFSAEFPKEGPSILRIQQVVRGDSAAYFCASSPTQVTNTGELFFGEGSRLTVL.

This rearrangement joins TRBV12-5 to TRBJ1-2; D unresolved. Looked up from germline, CDR1 is LGHNT and CDR2 is FRNRAP. The CDR3 extends over 15 amino acids. Trimming left V 2 bases short and J 0 bases short, with 10 bases between. CDR3 nucleotides: TGTGCTAGTGGTTTGCCTCCGGGTCCTAACTATGGCTACACCTTC. As protein: CASGLPPGPNYGYTF.

J is TRBJ2-7 and V is TRBV5-1; D gene ambiguous. V was trimmed by 2 bases and J by 0 bases, leaving 9 bases between them. The germline CDR1 and CDR2 sequences are SGHRS and YFSETQ. The CDR3 has 14 amino acids. CDR3: CASSLTIDSYEQYF. DNA of the CDR3: TGCGCCAGCAGCTTAACCATTGACTCCTACGAGCAGTACTTC.

This clone was counted between two and nine times. The V and J genes are TRBV18 and TRBJ2-2; D remains unclear. Trimming removed 3 bases from V and 3 bases from J, with 5 bases in between. Germline V CDR1 and CDR2: KGHSH, LQKENI. This CDR3 contains 13 residues. The CDR3 coding sequence is TGTGCCAGCTCACCCGGGTACACCGGGGAGCTGTTTTTT. This sequence encodes CASSPGYTGELFF.

The V call is TRBV11-1, the J call TRBJ2-7; 14 nucleotides match TRBD2. J gave up 5 bases and V 5 bases, and 8 bases lay outside the gene matches. Per germline, CDR1 SGHAT and CDR2 FQDESV (reference sequence). This CDR3 comprises 16 residues. CDR3 DNA sequence: TGTGCCAGCAGCCGTCCCGGGACTAGCGGGAGCAACGAGCAGTACTTC. It encodes CASSRPGTSGSNEQYF.

Regarding this clone: The sample holds other DNA sequences that translate to the same CDR3. The gene calls are TRBV5-1 and TRBJ2-3; D unclear. Trimming cost V 0 bases and J 2 bases, with 10 bases left between them. The CDR3 consists of 15 residues. The germline gives CDR1 SGHRS, CDR2 YFSETQ. CDR3 sequence (DNA): TGCGCCAGCAGCTTGGGGATGGGGTACACAGATACGCAGTATTTT. Protein product: CASSLGMGYTDTQYF.

The rearrangement joins TRBV2 to TRBJ1-2; D might be TRBD1 (5 bases). V was shortened by 0 bases and J by 4 bases, with 15 bases between the two germline ends. Germline V gives CDR1 SNHLY, CDR2 FYNNEI. This CDR3 contains 16 residues. For the CDR3, the DNA is TGTGCCAGCAGTGAAGCGTTGGACACCCTAGGCTATGGCTACACCTTC. Translated: CASSEALDTLGYGYTF.

The genes are TRBV11-2 and TRBJ2-5; TRBD1 aligns across 7 bases. The CDR3 length is 15 residues. Per the germline V gene, CDR1 is SGHAT and CDR2 is FQNNGV. Losses at the gene ends were 5 bases for V and 0 bases for J; bases not matched to a gene: 6. CDR3 sequence reads: CASSTGQVYQETQYF. Written as DNA, the CDR3 is TGTGCCAGCAGCACCGGACAGGTGTACCAAGAGACCCAGTACTTC.

The V gene is TRBV7-9, the J gene TRBJ2-7; TRBD2 might be the D (6 bases). CDR1 is SEHNR, CDR2 FQNEAQ, per germline (reference sequence). Between the trimmed V and J ends, which lost 1 base and 0 bases, there was a span of 19 bases. This CDR3 contains 18 residues. For the CDR3, the DNA is TGTGCCAGCAGCTTAGGTGTAGGCTGGGAGGACCCCTCCTACGAGCAGTACTTC. Translated: CASSLGVGWEDPSYEQYF.

The CDR3 bases are TGTGCCAGCAGTGAAGCGTACGAGTCTGGCTACACCTTC. Protein sequence: CASSEAYESGYTF. The rearrangement uses TRBV6-1 and TRBJ1-2; D unresolved. V dropped 0 bases and J dropped 7 bases, with 9 bases sitting between them. The CDR3 is 13 residues long. CDR1 MNHNS and CDR2 SASEGT come from the germline V gene.

In nucleotides, the CDR3 is TGTGCCAGCAGCCCACAGGGGGCCGAAGCTTTCTTT. This translates into CASSPQGAEAFF. The rearrangement joins TRBV9 to TRBJ1-1, with TRBD1 matching over 9 bases. Germline CDR1 reads SGDLS; CDR2 reads YYNGEE. V was pared by 4 bases and J by 8 bases, with 3 bases of the junction left unmatched. The CDR3 spans 12 residues.

The chain is built from TRBV7-7 and TRBJ2-7; the D call may be TRBD1 or TRBD2 (6 bases each). In germline, CDR1 is SSHAT, CDR2 FNYEAQ (reference sequence). Trimming shortened V by 2 bases and J by 2 bases, and 10 bases separated the two germline ends. This CDR3 is built from 14 residues. CDR3 DNA sequence: TGTGCCAGCAGCTTAAGGCGGGACACCTACGAGCAGTACTTC. Its translation: CASSLRRDTYEQYF.

The V call is TRBV27, the J call TRBJ2-7; 8 bases match TRBD2. From germline, CDR1 is MNHEY and CDR2 SMNVEV (reference sequence). V lost 2 bases and J lost 6; bases outside the gene matches: 9. This CDR3 has 15 amino acids. CDR3 residues: CASSLVGTSGAEQYF. In nucleotides, the CDR3 is TGTGCCAGCAGTTTAGTGGGGACTAGTGGGGCCGAGCAGTACTTC.

The chain has TRBV4-1 and TRBJ2-7, with a weak D call TRBD2 (5 bases). This CDR3 contains 15 residues. Between the trimmed V and J ends, which lost 1 base and 7 bases, there was a span of 17 bases. Germline V CDR1 and CDR2: MGHRA, YSYEKL. The CDR3 DNA reads as TGCGCCAGCAGCCAAGCCGCCGGACTCCCTTGGGAGCAGTACTTC. Protein product: CASSQAAGLPWEQYF.

The chain recombines TRBV18 with TRBJ1-2; D unclear. Trimming removed 2 bases at V and 2 bases at J, with 15 bases between. Germline-derived CDR1 and CDR2 are KGHSH and LQKENI. This CDR3 has 16 amino acids. CDR3 sequence reads: CASSPNGLTLNYGYTF. The CDR3 region has the DNA TGTGCCAGCTCACCAAATGGCCTGACCCTAAACTATGGCTACACCTTC.

The chain combines TRBV10-3 with TRBJ2-3, with 7 nucleotides matching TRBD1. Trimming took 5 bases from V and 2 from J; bases not matched to a gene: 4. Germline V gene data show CDR1 as ENHRY and CDR2 as SYGVKD. This CDR3 is 14 amino acids long. This chain's CDR3 is CAISRDSATDTQYF. For the CDR3, the DNA is TGTGCCATCAGTAGGGACAGCGCCACAGATACGCAGTATTTT.

The genes are TRBV4-1 and TRBJ2-3; D is unclear. The CDR3 loop spans 14 amino acids. V was cut by 6 bases and J by 1 base, with 11 bases left in between. Germline lookup yields CDR1 MGHRA and CDR2 YSYEKL. The CDR3 DNA reads as TGCGCCAGCAGTTCATTAGGCGGCACAGATACGCAGTATTTT. It codes for CASSSLGGTDTQYF.

The chain joins TRBV10-1 to TRBJ2-3; a possible D gene is TRBD2 (6 bases). The germline gives CDR1 WNHNN, CDR2 SYGVQD (reference sequence). CDR3 size: 14 residues. Trimming left V 8 bases short and J 5 bases short, with 17 bases between. This CDR3 is CASRKASGEDTQYF. The DNA for the CDR3 is TGCGCCAGCCGGAAGGCCTCGGGGGAAGATACGCAGTATTTT.

This clone was detected only a few times. The J gene is TRBJ2-7, the V gene TRBV30, with 7 nucleotides matching TRBD1. The V gene end was trimmed by 4 bases and the J gene end by 0 bases; junction bases not matched to a gene: 3. CDR3 length: 13 amino acids. Germline V CDR1 and CDR2: GTSNPN, SVGIG (reference sequence). DNA for the CDR3: TGTGCCTGGACCCGGGACAGCTCCTACGAGCAGTACTTC. Its protein is CAWTRDSSYEQYF. The whole variable domain, filled in from reference TRBV30 and TRBJ2-7, reads SQTIHQWPATLVQPVGSPLSLECTVEGTSNPNLYWYRQAAGRGLQLLFYSVGIGQISSEVPQNLSASRPQDRQFILSSKKLLLSDSGFYLCAWTRDSSYEQYFGPGTRLTVT.

J is TRBJ1-1 and V is TRBV28, with D perhaps TRBD1 (6 bases). Looked up from germline, CDR1 is MDHEN and CDR2 is SYDVKM. This CDR3 comprises 14 residues. The V and J ends lost 7 bases and 1 base respectively, with 13 bases between them. CDR3 amino acids: CASIPRGWNTEAFF. The CDR3 nucleotides are TGTGCCAGCATCCCAAGGGGGTGGAACACTGAAGCTTTCTTT.

The V gene is TRBV28, the J gene TRBJ2-7; TRBD2 aligns across 11 bases. Losses at the gene ends were 6 bases for V and 5 bases for J; bases not matched to a gene: 9. CDR3 length equals 15 residues. Germline loops: CDR1 MDHEN, CDR2 SYDVKM. CDR3 bases: TGTGCCAGCAGCCCAACTAGCGGGAGTATCCACGAGCAGTACTTC. It yields the protein CASSPTSGSIHEQYF.

Comment on this clone: At one end the junction does not follow the germline gene, possibly because of a read error. V usage is TRBV6-1 and J usage is TRBJ2-7, with D possibly matching TRBD2 (6 bases). The CDR3 extends over 12 amino acids. Germline-derived CDR1 and CDR2 are MNHNS and SASEGT. DNA for the CDR3: TGTGCCAGCAGGACTGGGGGGACCCCCCCTGGGTTC. This encodes CASRTGGTPPGF.

This clone came up a few times. The chain is built from TRBV7-2 and TRBJ1-2, with 7 bases fitting TRBD1. The CDR3 spans 14 residues. Germline assignment: CDR1 SGHTA and CDR2 FQGNSA. Trimming took 8 bases from V and 3 from J; bases not matched to a gene: 9. CDR3 loop: CASSTIDRDYGYTF. CDR3 DNA: TGTGCCAGCTCGACAATAGACAGGGACTATGGCTACACCTTC.